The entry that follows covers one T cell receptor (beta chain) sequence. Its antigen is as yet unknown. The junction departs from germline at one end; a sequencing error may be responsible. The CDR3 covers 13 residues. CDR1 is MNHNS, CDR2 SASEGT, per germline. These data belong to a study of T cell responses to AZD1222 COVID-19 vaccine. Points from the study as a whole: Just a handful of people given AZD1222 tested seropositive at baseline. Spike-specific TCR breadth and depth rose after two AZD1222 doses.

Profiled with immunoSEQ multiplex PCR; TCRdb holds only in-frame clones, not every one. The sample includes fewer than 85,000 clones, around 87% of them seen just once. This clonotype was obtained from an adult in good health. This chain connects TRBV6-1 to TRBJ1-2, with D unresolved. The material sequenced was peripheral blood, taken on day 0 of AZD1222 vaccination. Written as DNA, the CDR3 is TGTGCCAGCAGCGAAGGCCCTTCAGATGGCTACACCTTC. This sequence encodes CASSEGPSDGYTF.